This record concerns one TCR beta chain sequence. Its antigen is not identified. This sample is drawn from a study of shared clonotypes between healthy human individuals. Study-level background: CD8 memory received one plate per donor, CD8 naive two, CD4 memory three and CD4 naive three.

Naive CD8 cells comprised CD45RO-negative, CCR7-positively selected cells, excluding terminally differentiated effector memory CD45RA+ cells. Study results and caveats: Clonotypes not shared had lower generation probabilities than those common to all four donors. Naive subsets, compared against memory subsets, generally had larger estimated richness values.

V was trimmed by 0 bases and J by 0 bases, leaving 12 bases between them. Germline V lookup: CDR1 SGHRS, CDR2 YFSETQ. This CDR3 has 16 amino acids. Once extracted for a subset, genomic DNA was divided evenly among several immunoSEQ plates. Libraries were prepared by immunoSEQ multiplex PCR; TCRdb keeps only in-frame clonotypes and omits some of them. The top ten clones hold around 0.11% of a sample with hundreds of thousands of clones, approximately 95% of them seen once. The chain links TRBV5-1 to TRBJ1-1; D gene uncertain. Sequencing was carried out using naive CD8+ T cells sorted from blood. The clonotype originates from a woman aged 30 to 39 in good health. The CDR3 sequence: CASSLGSIGMNTEAFF. CDR3 DNA sequence: TGCGCCAGCAGCTTGGGGAGCATCGGTATGAACACTGAAGCTTTCTTT.